In its sample, the clone carrying this T cell receptor beta chain was seen a few times. Libraries of TCR beta came from iRepertoire HTBI primers plus Arm-PCR of CDR3 regions. TCRdb re-derived calls from the multiplex PCR reads in MiXCR, one entry per CDR3 protein. The sample shows roughly 500,000 distinct CDR3 sequences, around 12% of them seen only once. The data were obtained in a study of regulatory T cells in long-lasting Graves disease. About the study: The antithyroid drugs taken by newly diagnosed Graves' patients had been used for under 3 months.

Time point indicated: newly diagnosed GD, antithyroid drugs for less than 3 months. Generation of the TCR library employed RNA extracted from PBMCs. By American Thyroid Association guidelines, Graves' disease was diagnosed in the cohort. The same sample was also studied in work on T cells in Graves' hyperthyroidism and ophthalmopathy. As reported in that work: If no ophthalmopathy progression occurred within 18 months, Graves' hyperthyroidism was stable. Patients aged 18 to 65 had newly diagnosed hyperthyroidism that had lasted under 2 months.

The specimen was peripheral blood mononuclear cells (PBMCs), collected at new diagnosis, from a patient treated with antithyroid drugs. The TCR was taken from a woman under 40 with Graves disease.

CDR3 amino acids: CASRNSRNNEQFF. In DNA form, the CDR3 reads TGTGCCAGCCGGAACTCCAGGAACAATGAGCAGTTCTTC. The V gene is TRBV11-3, the J gene TRBJ2-1; D ambiguous. CDR1 and CDR2 (germline): SGHNT, YENEEA. Trimming cost V 8 bases and J 5 bases, with 13 bases left between them. The CDR3 loop spans 13 amino acids.